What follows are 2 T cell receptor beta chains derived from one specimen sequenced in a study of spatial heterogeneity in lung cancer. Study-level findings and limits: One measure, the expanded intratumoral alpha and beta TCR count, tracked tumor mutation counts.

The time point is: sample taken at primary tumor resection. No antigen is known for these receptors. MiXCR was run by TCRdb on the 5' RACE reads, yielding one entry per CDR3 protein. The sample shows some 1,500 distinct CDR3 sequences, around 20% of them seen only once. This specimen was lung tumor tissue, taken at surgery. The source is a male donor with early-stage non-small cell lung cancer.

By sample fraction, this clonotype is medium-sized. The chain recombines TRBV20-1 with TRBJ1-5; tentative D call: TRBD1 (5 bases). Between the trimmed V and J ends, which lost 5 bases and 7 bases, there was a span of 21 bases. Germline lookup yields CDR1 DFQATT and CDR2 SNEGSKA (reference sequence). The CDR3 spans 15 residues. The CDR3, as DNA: TGCAGTGCTTCCTTTCCTCAGGGAGGAGGACAGCCCCAGCATTTT. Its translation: CSASFPQGGGQPQHF.

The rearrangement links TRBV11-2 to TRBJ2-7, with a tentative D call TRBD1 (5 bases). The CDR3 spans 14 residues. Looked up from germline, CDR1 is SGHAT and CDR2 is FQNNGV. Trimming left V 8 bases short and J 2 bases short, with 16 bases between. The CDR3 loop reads CASSRLDNPYEQYF. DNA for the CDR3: TGTGCCAGCTCGCGGTTGGACAATCCCTACGAGCAGTACTTC. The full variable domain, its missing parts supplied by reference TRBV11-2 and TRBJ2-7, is EAGVAQSPRYKIIEKRQSVAFWCNPISGHATLYWYQQILGQGPKLLIQFQNNGVVDDSQLPKDRFSAERLKGVDSTLKIQPAKLEDSAVYLCASSRLDNPYEQYFGPGTRLTVT.